Below, one T cell receptor (beta chain) is given with its context. Germline values: CDR1 LNHDA, CDR2 SQIVND (reference sequence). V was shortened by 8 bases and J by 7 bases, with 18 bases between the two germline ends. CDR3 length: 13 residues. Clones were sequenced by immunoSEQ multiplex PCR, and TCRdb holds only the in-frame ones, with some missing. The data contain approximately 340,000 clones, less than 85% of them seen just once; the ten biggest clones take up about 10%. The sample comes from a study of shared clonotypes between healthy human individuals. The sequencing sample was made of memory CD4+ T cells sorted from blood. Described subset: CD45RA-negative fraction. The chain links TRBV19 to TRBJ2-7, with D perhaps TRBD2 (7 bases). This TCR came from a young man in good health. The CDR3 DNA follows: TGTGCCAGTGGTCAGGGGAGGGCCGGTGAGCAGTACTTC. This gives the protein CASGQGRAGEQYF. Together with reference TRBV19 and TRBJ2-7, the CDR3 gives the full variable domain: DGGITQSPKYLFRKEGQNVTLSCEQNLNHDAMYWYRQDPGQGLRLIYYSQIVNDFQKGDIAEGYSVSREKKESFPLTVTSAQKNPTAFYLCASGQGRAGEQYFGPGTRLTVT.